A single T cell receptor (beta chain) is shown here with its context. The target antigen is unknown. The read comes to an end 3 residues before the CDR3 does, leaving the germline J gene to fill in the end. Assay: immunoSEQ multiplex PCR; the TCRdb copy retains only in-frame clones and omits some. The sample has more than 6,500 clones. The CDR3 covers 14 residues. Germline V CDR1 and CDR2: MNHEY, SVGEGT. The V gene lost 4 bases and the J gene lost 3 bases, with 13 bases spanning the gap. Of CVID subjects, roughly 15 were female and around 27 male, mean age roughly 37. This entry belongs to a study of T cell clonality in common variable immunodeficiency. The study, taken as a whole, reports: In common variable immunodeficiency, TCR beta chains reportedly carried fewer deletions and N-nucleotide insertions. Compared with healthy controls, CVID subjects showed increased TCRbeta clonality, mostly in about a third. CVID subjects shared fewer TCRbeta clones than healthy controls did.

This receptor was taken from a human donor with common variable immunodeficiency. This chain links TRBV6-2 or TRBV6-3 with TRBJ2-7, with D maybe TRBD2 (5 bases). Sequencing was performed on peripheral blood mononuclear cells. CDR3 DNA (partial): TGTGCCAGCAGTTCTGGACGAGCGGACTACGAG. Residues: CASSSGRADYE. The entire CDR3 protein is CASSSGRADYEQYF.